The 13 T cell receptor beta chains presented below share a single source sample, sequenced in a study of T cells in women clearing cervical HPV infection. Sequencing used immunoSEQ multiplex PCR; TCRdb keeps in-frame clones, though not all of them. This sample's clone table lists about 36,000 clones. The sample was blood buffy coat. The receptors originated from a woman aged 18 to 69 with a cervical HPV16 infection that either progressed to CIN3+ or cleared (not recorded which).

The CDR3 here is CASSEEGRETQYF. The DNA read from the CDR3 is TGTGCCAGCAGTGAGGAGGGCCGAGAGACC. The V and J genes are TRBV25-1 and TRBJ2-5; D is perhaps TRBD2 (6 bases). The read ends 3 residues shy of where the CDR3 ends; the end is completed using the germline J gene. Germline loops: CDR1 MGHDK, CDR2 SYGVNS. V shed 3 bases and J shed 4 bases, with 9 bases lying between them. The CDR3 spans 13 residues.

Concerning this clone itself: Coverage ceases 3 residues before the CDR3 finishes, and the germline J gene fills in the end. The chain links TRBV12-3 or TRBV12-4 to TRBJ2-3; D remains ambiguous. This CDR3 is 11 amino acids long. V lost 7 bases to trimming and J lost 3 bases, with 5 bases between them. The CDR3 sequence: CASMRTDTQYF. Incomplete CDR3 DNA: TGTGCCAGCATGAGGACAGATACG.

To note about this clone: The read gets to within 3 residues of the CDR3 end, and the germline J gene fills in the rest. The rearrangement joins TRBV7-9 to TRBJ1-4, with D maybe TRBD1 (5 bases). Trimming shortened V by 5 bases and J by 7 bases, and 14 bases separated the two germline ends. This CDR3 region has 14 residues. Germline V lookup: CDR1 SEHNR, CDR2 FQNEAQ (reference sequence). The sequenced CDR3 bases are TGTGCCAGCAGCCCAGGGATGGGTGTTGAAAAA. It translates to CASSPGMGVEK. The CDR3, in full, reads CASSPGMGVEKLFF.

In the case of this clone: The sequenced fragment ends 3 residues before the CDR3 boundary, so the rest is inferred from the germline J gene. This chain links TRBV20-1 with TRBJ2-2; the D gene is possibly TRBD1 (6 bases). Germline values: CDR1 DFQATT, CDR2 SNEGSKA (reference sequence). The length of the CDR3 is 16 residues. CDR3 residues: CSASAALAGVGEKLFF. CDR3 DNA (partial): TGCAGTGCTAGTGCTGCGTTGGCAGGGGTTGGAGAAAAG.

In regard to this clone: The read terminates 3 residues before the CDR3 end, so the remaining end is supplied by the germline J gene. This sequence joins TRBV5-5 and TRBJ1-2; a weak D match, TRBD1 (5 bases). Germline CDR1 SGHKS, CDR2 YYEKEE (reference sequence). This CDR3 contains 15 residues. V lost 0 bases and J lost 2, with 11 bases in between. CDR3 bases read: TGTGCCAGCAGCTTGGCCTTGGGGCAAAACTATGGC. Protein: CASSLALGQNYG. The CDR3 in its entirety is CASSLALGQNYGYTF.

On this clone itself: Read data end 3 residues before the CDR3 end; the end is taken from the germline J gene. The chain is built from TRBV5-5 and TRBJ1-2; no definite D call. The CDR3 is 14 residues long. Germline CDR1 and CDR2: SGHKS and YYEKEE (reference sequence). The covered CDR3 bases are TGTGCCAGCAGCGAGAGACTAGGTTTGGCGGGC. Protein product: CASSERLGLAG. The full CDR3 protein is CASSERLGLAGYTF.

Concerning this clone: Coverage ceases 3 residues before the CDR3 finishes, and the germline J gene fills in the end. The chain carries TRBV9 and TRBJ2-3; 10 positions agree with TRBD2. This CDR3 is built from 15 residues. Germline V lookup: CDR1 SGDLS, CDR2 YYNGEE. V lost 1 base to trimming and J lost 1 base; unmatched junction nucleotides: 0. The CDR3 DNA, read in part, is TGTGCCAGCAGCGTACTAGCGGGGGGCACAGATACG. This translates into CASSVLAGGTDT. The whole CDR3 protein is CASSVLAGGTDTQYF.

Regarding this clone: The read ends 3 residues early relative to the CDR3; the germline J gene fills the gap. V gene TRBV20-1 combines with J gene TRBJ1-5; 9 nucleotides align to TRBD1. Germline V gene sequence: CDR1 DFQATT, CDR2 SNEGSKA (reference sequence). V dropped 3 bases and J dropped 2; count of bases not matched to a gene: 5. This CDR3 has 15 amino acids. CDR3 DNA (partial): TGCAGTGCTAGGGGACAGGGTGTGGGCAATCAGCCC. Protein sequence: CSARGQGVGNQP. The whole CDR3 protein reads CSARGQGVGNQPQHF.

Turning to this clone: The read stops 3 residues short of the end of the CDR3; the missing end is completed from the germline J gene. This chain joins TRBV20-1 and TRBJ2-1, with 9 bases identical to TRBD1. This CDR3 has 13 residues. V was clipped by 5 bases and J by 8 bases; unmatched bases: 7. The germline V gene encodes CDR1 DFQATT and CDR2 SNEGSKA (reference sequence). The chain's CDR3 is CSAPKWTGDEQFF. The CDR3 bases that were read are TGCAGTGCTCCAAAGTGGACAGGGGATGAG.

A note on this clone: The read falls 3 residues short of the CDR3 end, and the missing part is taken from the germline J gene. This chain links TRBV5-4 with TRBJ2-7; 8 positions match TRBD1. The ends lost 2 bases at V and 3 bases at J; junction bases unmatched: 10. This CDR3 has 16 residues. CDR1 and CDR2 from the germline V gene are SGHNT and YYREEE (reference sequence). The sequenced part of the CDR3 DNA is TGTGCCAGCAGCTTACAGGGGGTGAGGGGGATCTACGAG. Translation: CASSLQGVRGIYE. The whole CDR3 region reads CASSLQGVRGIYEQYF.

Remarks on this clone: The read stops 3 residues short of the end of the CDR3; the missing end is completed from the germline J gene. J is TRBJ2-1 and V is TRBV20-1, with TRBD1 identical over 7 bases. The CDR3 length is 18 residues. CDR1 is DFQATT and CDR2 is SNEGSKA in the germline V gene (reference sequence). The trim removed 0 bases at V and 0 bases at J, leaving 11 bases unmatched. The part of the CDR3 DNA that was read is TGCAGTGCTAGAGATTCGAGGCAGGGGGTTTCCTCCTACAATGAG. This codes for CSARDSRQGVSSYNE. The CDR3 in its entirety is CSARDSRQGVSSYNEQFF.

Points on this clone: The observed sequence ends 3 residues before the CDR3 terminus, with the missing tail filled in from the germline J gene. The chain recombines TRBV29-1 with TRBJ1-1; 10 bases are a match to TRBD1. V lost 7 bases to trimming and J lost 5 bases; unmatched junction nucleotides: 16. Germline CDR1 SQVTM, CDR2 ANQGSEA. The CDR3 has 16 residues. CDR3 protein: CSGGDRGGGVETEAFF. Incomplete CDR3 DNA: TGCAGCGGAGGGGACAGGGGAGGAGGTGTAGAGACTGAA.

Regarding this clone: The CDR3 is cut off 3 residues early in the read; its end comes from the germline J gene. The genes are TRBV20-1 and TRBJ2-2, with a weak D call TRBD2 (6 bases). Germline CDR1 DFQATT, CDR2 SNEGSKA (reference sequence). V lost 1 base, J lost 7 bases, and 16 bases lay in between. This CDR3 is 15 amino acids long. This chain's CDR3 is CSARVPTSRNGELFF. The DNA read from the CDR3 is TGCAGTGCTAGAGTCCCTACTAGCAGGAACGGGGAG.